This T cell receptor (beta chain) was sequenced during a study of cytomegalovirus exposure and HLA in healthy donors. Study-level information: An analysis done earlier identified some 120 million unique TCR beta sequences from about 180 million T cells.

Germline CDR1 reads SGHRS; CDR2 reads YFSETQ. Germline trimming cut 7 bases from V and 7 bases from J; bases unmatched to any gene: 10. The CDR3 spans 14 residues. PCR involved 60 Vbeta and 13 Jbeta primers. Some clones are missing from TCRdb's copy, which holds only in-frame ones; the method was immunoSEQ multiplex PCR. The table includes some 150,000 clones, 79% detected once. The source material was PBMCs. J is TRBJ2-5 and V is TRBV5-1, with TRBD1 identical over 10 bases. The sequence was obtained from a man in his fifties in good health and CMV-seropositive. The CDR3 region has the DNA TGCGCCAGCTGCACCGGGACAGGGGAAGTGACCCAGTACTTC. Translated: CASCTGTGEVTQYF.